These 32 T cell receptor beta chains were sequenced from one sample in a study of shared clonotypes between healthy human individuals. Profiling relied on immunoSEQ multiplex PCR, and the TCRdb table lists in-frame clones only, not all of them. Of over a million clones in the sample, 78% were seen once. The sample was memory CD4+ T cells from PBMCs. Subset denoted: CD45RA-negative fraction. These receptors all come from a young man in good health. Some clones in this sample may be carry-over from other donors' samples.

The rearrangement links TRBV5-4 to TRBJ1-1; perhaps TRBD1 as D (6 bases). The CDR3 loop spans 14 amino acids. V lost 1 base and J 5 bases, leaving 12 bases between the germline ends. CDR1 is SGHNT, CDR2 YYREEE, per germline (reference sequence). This chain's CDR3 is CASSLRSGVTEAFF. Written as DNA, the CDR3 is TGTGCCAGCAGCTTGAGGTCAGGGGTAACTGAAGCTTTCTTT.

This rearrangement joins TRBV5-6 to TRBJ1-5, with 7 bases identical to TRBD1. CDR3 length equals 14 residues. Germline trimming cut 4 bases from V and 3 bases from J; bases unmatched to any gene: 4. In germline, CDR1 is SGHDT, CDR2 YYEEEE. The CDR3 is CASSRTGDNQPQHF. CDR3 sequence (DNA): TGTGCCAGCAGCAGGACAGGTGACAATCAGCCCCAGCATTTT.

V and J are TRBV2 and TRBJ1-5; TRBD1 agrees at 9 bases. Germline CDR1 is SNHLY and CDR2 is FYNNEI. This CDR3 is built from 15 residues. J lost 3 bases, V lost 6 bases, and 6 bases had no gene match. DNA of the CDR3: TGTGCCAGCAGGGGGACAGGGAGGCCCAATCAGCCCCAGCATTTT. This encodes CASRGTGRPNQPQHF.

V usage is TRBV6-5 and J usage is TRBJ2-3; 8 positions match TRBD2. This CDR3 spans 14 amino acids. V lost 2 bases, J lost 6 bases, and 4 bases stayed unmatched. Germline V gene data show CDR1 as MNHEY and CDR2 as SVGAGI. For the CDR3, the DNA is TGTGCCAGCAGTTACCGGCCTAGCGGGGATACGCAGTATTTT. Its protein product is CASSYRPSGDTQYF.

The count of this clone is one. The chain has TRBV5-4 and TRBJ2-5; perhaps D is TRBD1 or TRBD2 (5 bases each). Germline-derived CDR1 and CDR2 are SGHNT and YYREEE (reference sequence). The CDR3 totals 14 residues. V was clipped by 2 bases and J by 2 bases, with 10 bases between them. Here the CDR3 reads CASSFGTQQETQYF. CDR3 in DNA: TGTGCCAGCAGCTTTGGGACCCAACAAGAGACCCAGTACTTC.

The chain carries TRBV19 and TRBJ2-7; weak D call: TRBD2 (5 bases). The CDR3 has 14 residues. Germline lookup yields CDR1 LNHDA and CDR2 SQIVND (reference sequence). With 1 base removed from V and 6 bases from J, the gap between germline ends came to 13 bases. The CDR3 protein is CASSIAERSGEQYF. The DNA of the CDR3 is TGTGCCAGTAGTATAGCGGAGCGGTCCGGCGAGCAGTACTTC.

The chain carries TRBV10-3 and TRBJ2-7; possible D gene TRBD2, 6 bases. V lost 2 bases to trimming and J lost 6 bases, with 11 bases between them. The CDR3 extends over 13 amino acids. CDR1 is ENHRY, CDR2 SYGVKD, per germline. CDR3 sequence (DNA): TGTGCCATCAGTGAGACGTGGGGACTCGAGCAGTACTTC. Its protein product is CAISETWGLEQYF.

V gene TRBV7-8 combines with J gene TRBJ2-7; 8 bases are a match to TRBD2. This CDR3 contains 20 residues. Per germline, CDR1 SGHVS and CDR2 FQNEAQ. V lost 6 bases to trimming and J lost 4 bases; unmatched junction nucleotides: 26. The CDR3 protein is CASSSVRALQVQRERYEQYF. DNA for the CDR3: TGTGCCAGCAGTTCCGTCCGGGCCTTACAGGTCCAGCGGGAGAGGTACGAGCAGTACTTC.

This rearrangement joins TRBV10-3 to TRBJ2-1, with 11 positions matching TRBD1. The CDR3 runs 15 residues. The V gene end was trimmed by 11 bases and the J gene end by 5 bases; junction bases not matched to a gene: 11. CDR1 is ENHRY and CDR2 is SYGVKD in the germline V gene. In nucleotides, the CDR3 is TGTGCCTCGAGGACAGGGGGCCGACGGGACAATGAGCAGTTCTTC. Translation: CASRTGGRRDNEQFF.

With regard to this clone: This may arise from a read error, as a much more abundant clone is one base away. V and J are TRBV30 and TRBJ1-4; unclear D gene. The V end lost 5 bases, the J end lost 3 bases, and 10 bases lay between the germline ends. Germline loops: CDR1 GTSNPN, CDR2 SVGIG (reference sequence). The CDR3 totals 13 residues. DNA for the CDR3: TGTGCCTGGGGTGCAGGTCCTAATGAAAAACTGTTTTTT. Translation: CAWGAGPNEKLFF.

Turning to this clone: A read error likely explains this, since a far larger clone differs by one base. Additional DNA sequences in this sample encode the identical CDR3. The chain is built from TRBV29-1 and TRBJ1-1, with 7 positions matching TRBD1. The CDR3 extends over 14 amino acids. The germline V gene encodes CDR1 SQVTM and CDR2 ANQGSEA. The CDR3 DNA reads TGCAGCGTAGCAAACCGGGACAGCTTTTTAGAAGCCTTCTTT. As protein: CSVANRDSFLEAFF. The entire variable domain, with the rest obtained from reference TRBV29-1 and TRBJ1-1, is as follows: SAVISQKPSRDICQRGTSLTIQCQVDSQVTMMFWYRQQPGQSLTLIATANQGSEATYESGFVIDKFPISRPNLTFSTLTVSNMSPEDSSIYLCSVANRDSFLEAFFGQGTRLTVV.

This clone was counted once. The rearrangement links TRBV6-5 to TRBJ1-3; tentatively, D is TRBD1 (6 bases). Germline CDR1 is MNHEY and CDR2 is SVGAGI. Between the trimmed V and J ends, which lost 6 bases and 0 bases, there was a span of 12 bases. CDR3 length: 15 amino acids. CDR3 nucleotide sequence: TGTGCCAGCAGACGGGACAAGGCCTCTGGAAACACCATATATTTT. Protein: CASRRDKASGNTIYF.

The gene calls are TRBV5-4 and TRBJ2-2; perhaps TRBD1 as D (6 bases). Germline CDR1 is SGHNT and CDR2 is YYREEE (reference sequence). V lost 5 bases, J lost 6 bases, and 20 bases lay in between. CDR3 length: 16 amino acids. The CDR3 loop is CASRFTGKTSAGELFF. As DNA, the CDR3 is TGTGCCAGCAGGTTCACAGGGAAGACAAGCGCCGGGGAGCTGTTTTTT.

This rearrangement joins TRBV27 to TRBJ2-2; D unresolved. The length of the CDR3 is 15 residues. With 7 bases removed from V and 2 bases from J, the gap between germline ends came to 14 bases. In germline, CDR1 is MNHEY, CDR2 SMNVEV (reference sequence). CDR3 in DNA: TGTGCCAGCAAACGGGCCCTGGGTAACACCGGGGAGCTGTTTTTT. Encoded protein: CASKRALGNTGELFF.

The rearrangement joins TRBV29-1 to TRBJ1-1, with D possibly TRBD1 on 5 matching bases. Germline V gene lookup returns CDR1 SQVTM and CDR2 ANQGSEA. This CDR3 region has 13 residues. Trimming removed 4 bases from V and 1 base from J, with 10 bases in between. The CDR3 protein is CSVGGGGNTEAFF. CDR3 DNA: TGCAGCGTTGGTGGGGGGGGGAACACTGAAGCTTTCTTT. Full variable domain (rest looked up from reference TRBV29-1 and TRBJ1-1): SAVISQKPSRDICQRGTSLTIQCQVDSQVTMMFWYRQQPGQSLTLIATANQGSEATYESGFVIDKFPISRPNLTFSTLTVSNMSPEDSSIYLCSVGGGGNTEAFFGQGTRLTVV.

This clone was found a few times. The chain is built from TRBV29-1 and TRBJ2-3, with D possibly matching TRBD2 (7 bases). Germline assignment: CDR1 SQVTM and CDR2 ANQGSEA. The CDR3 runs to 17 residues. The V gene lost 1 base and the J gene lost 0 bases, with 17 bases spanning the gap. CDR3 protein: CSVEVIQGGTSTDTQYF. CDR3 in DNA: TGCAGCGTTGAAGTTATACAGGGAGGGACTAGCACAGATACGCAGTATTTT.

The chain has TRBV7-8 and TRBJ2-3; D uncertain. This CDR3 contains 13 residues. Trimming left V 4 bases short and J 2 bases short, with 7 bases between. Looked up from germline, CDR1 is SGHVS and CDR2 is FQNEAQ. CDR3 sequence reads: CASSSPVTDTQYF. The CDR3 nucleotides are TGTGCCAGCAGCTCCCCAGTCACAGATACGCAGTATTTT.

This sequence joins TRBV19 and TRBJ2-7; no reliable D call. The CDR3 covers 13 residues. Germline CDR1 LNHDA, CDR2 SQIVND (reference sequence). V was cut by 4 bases and J by 0 bases, with 7 bases left in between. In nucleotides, the CDR3 is TGTGCCAGTAGTAGAGTGCCCTCCTACGAGCAGTACTTC. It is translated as CASSRVPSYEQYF.

The V call is TRBV7-2, the J call TRBJ2-1; D possibly uses TRBD1 or TRBD2 (5 bases each). CDR1 SGHTA and CDR2 FQGNSA come from the germline V gene. The CDR3 consists of 16 residues. The germline V and J ends were trimmed by 1 base and 2 bases, with 12 bases remaining between them. CDR3 coding DNA: TGTGCCAGCAGCTTAGAGGGACCCGGAGCCTACAATGAGCAGTTCTTC. Its translation is CASSLEGPGAYNEQFF.

The chain has TRBV7-9 and TRBJ2-3; either TRBD1 or TRBD2 may supply D (5 bases each). Germline V CDR1 and CDR2: SEHNR, FQNEAQ (reference sequence). Between the trimmed V and J ends, which lost 3 bases and 6 bases, there was a span of 13 bases. CDR3 size: 14 residues. In nucleotides, the CDR3 is TGTGCCAGCAGCTTGGGGGTAGTAGCCGATACGCAGTATTTT. Encoded protein: CASSLGVVADTQYF.

This clone turned up a few times. The chain employs TRBV7-2 and TRBJ1-5; 7 nucleotides line up with TRBD1. CDR1 SGHTA and CDR2 FQGNSA come from the germline V gene. Trimming cost V 5 bases and J 6 bases; bases outside gene matches: 4. The CDR3 spans 13 residues. The CDR3: CASSQDRFQPQHF. The DNA for the CDR3 is TGTGCCAGCAGCCAGGACAGGTTTCAGCCCCAGCATTTT.

As to this clone: A much bigger clone sits one base away, suggesting this may be a read error. Other nucleotide sequences from this sample produce the same CDR3. The chain is built from TRBV14 and TRBJ2-3; D is uncertain. Germline V CDR1 and CDR2: SGHDN, FVKESK. V lost 4 bases and J 3 bases, leaving 5 bases between the germline ends. The CDR3 covers 12 residues. Here the CDR3 reads CASSPGTDTQYF. The CDR3 DNA reads as TGTGCCAGCAGCCCCGGGACAGATACGCAGTATTTT.

This clone was counted a few times. This chain uses TRBV2 with TRBJ1-5; no clear D. V gave up 3 bases and J gave up 7 bases, with 13 bases separating them. This CDR3 spans 14 amino acids. Germline V gene lookup returns CDR1 SNHLY and CDR2 FYNNEI. Here the CDR3 reads CASSEGNQIQPQHF. The CDR3 DNA follows: TGTGCCAGCAGTGAGGGCAATCAGATCCAGCCCCAGCATTTT.

This CDR3 reads CASSGAGNEKLFF. The CDR3 nucleotides are TGTGCCAGCAGTGGGGCAGGAAATGAAAAACTGTTTTTT. The gene calls are TRBV28 and TRBJ1-4; D is perhaps TRBD1 (5 bases). Trimming pared 5 bases from V and 5 bases from J, leaving 9 bases between. Germline V gene lookup returns CDR1 MDHEN and CDR2 SYDVKM. The CDR3 length is 13 residues.

The chain couples TRBV4-3 to TRBJ2-7, with 7 bases that match TRBD2. Losses at the gene ends were 1 base for V and 2 bases for J; bases not matched to a gene: 11. The V gene's germline CDR1 is LGHNA and CDR2 YSLEER. The CDR3 runs 17 residues. CDR3: CASSQAFLARGAYEQYF. In DNA, the CDR3 is TGCGCCAGCAGCCAAGCTTTCCTAGCCCGGGGGGCCTACGAGCAGTACTTC.

This clone has only one observation. This sequence joins TRBV10-2 and TRBJ2-7; 7 nucleotides line up with TRBD1. The germline gives CDR1 WSHSY, CDR2 SAAADI. J was trimmed by 4 bases and V by 6 bases; bases with no gene match: 9. This CDR3 contains 14 residues. The CDR3 loop reads CASSLGQRNYEQYF. As DNA, the CDR3 is TGCGCCAGCAGCTTGGGACAGCGCAATTACGAGCAGTACTTC.

The gene calls are TRBV5-1 and TRBJ2-1; D possibly uses TRBD1 or TRBD2 (5 bases each). Germline V gene sequence: CDR1 SGHRS, CDR2 YFSETQ. The CDR3 extends over 15 amino acids. Deletions cut 4 bases from V and 4 bases from J, with 15 bases between. This CDR3 reads CASSPTGPPYNEQFF. CDR3 in DNA: TGCGCCAGCAGCCCCACGGGACCCCCTTACAATGAGCAGTTCTTC.

The chain uses TRBV6-6 and TRBJ2-2; D is uncertain. Trimming left V 6 bases short and J 3 bases short, with 8 bases between. The CDR3 spans 13 residues. Looked up from germline, CDR1 is MNHNY and CDR2 is SVGAGI (reference sequence). CDR3 amino acids: CASSLSDTGELFF. The CDR3 DNA reads TGTGCCAGCAGCTTGTCCGACACCGGGGAGCTGTTTTTT.

The gene calls are TRBV6-1 and TRBJ1-1; 8 bases fit TRBD1. J gave up 7 bases and V 5 bases, and 3 bases lay outside the gene matches. The length of the CDR3 is 12 residues. Germline CDR1 reads MNHNS; CDR2 reads SASEGT. CDR3 nucleotides: TGTGCCAGCAGTCGACAGGGGAGTGAAGCTTTCTTT. Residues: CASSRQGSEAFF.

A single count supports this clone. The V call is TRBV2, the J call TRBJ2-7, with TRBD2 identical over 9 bases. The CDR3 totals 14 residues. Germline trimming cut 8 bases from V and 6 bases from J; bases unmatched to any gene: 11. Germline V gives CDR1 SNHLY, CDR2 FYNNEI. This CDR3 is CASSSRLADIEQYF. In DNA form, the CDR3 reads TGTGCCAGCTCGTCCCGACTAGCGGATATCGAGCAGTACTTC.

V and J are TRBV7-3 and TRBJ2-3, with 8 bases fitting TRBD1. Trimming at V came to 5 bases and at J to 5 bases, leaving 6 bases not matched to a gene. CDR3 length: 14 residues. CDR1 and CDR2 from the germline V gene are SGHTA and FQGTGA. In DNA, the CDR3 is TGTGCCAGCAGCAGGACAGGGTCCGGAGATACGCAGTATTTT. Translated: CASSRTGSGDTQYF.

This clone has just one count. V gene TRBV5-1 combines with J gene TRBJ1-3; TRBD1 is a possible D gene (5 bases). The CDR3 runs 16 residues. The germline V gene encodes CDR1 SGHRS and CDR2 YFSETQ. Trimming stripped 0 bases from V and 11 bases from J, with 21 bases between. In DNA form, the CDR3 reads TGCGCCAGCAGCTTGGTTTATCAACCCATCTCCAGGGCCATATATTTT. As protein: CASSLVYQPISRAIYF.